Reported below is one T cell receptor beta chain. In the original analysis: Amplification of reference gene primers was used by the study to estimate nucleated cell counts. The repertoire was sequenced with immunoSEQ multiplex PCR; TCRdb's copy has only in-frame clones and lacks some. That table furnishes V, J and clone size, whereas the DNA furnished D and trimming. The data hold 26,000 or so clones, with around 90% observed a single time. The V end lost 0 bases, the J end lost 5 bases, and 22 bases lay between the germline ends. This CDR3 contains 18 residues. The germline CDR1 and CDR2 sequences are SGDLS and YYNGEE. These data belong to a study of blood T cell repertoires in COVID-19. Study-level background: Collection of acute and convalescent COVID-19 samples took place in the United States, Italy and Spain. In each case, the material was cDNA or gDNA derived from T cells, B-cell-depleted T cells, or PBMCs.

This clonotype was obtained from a man aged 65 to 85 with acute or convalescent COVID-19. The chain is built from TRBV9 and TRBJ2-3; D is perhaps TRBD2 (5 bases). Sequences were obtained from peripheral blood. In DNA form, the CDR3 reads TGTGCCAGCAGCGTAGCTACCGGGGTAGCAGGAGGTCGAGATACGCAGTATTTT. It codes for CASSVATGVAGGRDTQYF.